This T cell receptor (beta chain) derives from a study of OX40 agonist ivuxolimab in advanced cancers. In the study overall: Patients received ivuxolimab, an intravenous treatment, every 2 weeks at 0.01 to 10 mg/kg. Regarding the study as a whole: Circulating CD4+ and CD8+ T cells showed clonal expansion by week 6 at 0.1 to 3.0 mg/kg. Certain nonresponding patients likewise had low normalized T-cell clonal expansion.

Samples were taken at baseline and on day 1 of cycles 4 and 7. In regard to this clone: The antigen remains undetermined.

TCRdb keeps only in-frame clones here, not all; method: immunoSEQ multiplex PCR. The sample includes some 61,000 clones, roughly 90% of them seen just once. This TCR came from an adult with an advanced solid tumor such as melanoma, head and neck, liver or kidney cancer. The sample consisted of CD4+ or CD8+ T cells sorted from blood, taken in a trial of the OX40 agonist ivuxolimab.

CDR3 coding DNA: TGTGCCAGCAGCTTATCGTCGACAATGGAGAGGAACACTGAAGCTTTCTTT. Its translation is CASSLSSTMERNTEAFF. This chain joins TRBV11-2 and TRBJ1-1, with unresolved D. Germline CDR1 and CDR2: SGHAT and FQNNGV. Trimming pared 2 bases from V and 1 base from J, leaving 17 bases between. The CDR3 is made up of 17 amino acids.